This T cell receptor (beta chain) was recorded in a study of blood T cell repertoires in COVID-19. Only in-frame clones appear in the TCRdb table, and some are missing; sequencing was by immunoSEQ multiplex PCR. The data contain 150,000 to 200,000 clones, about 86% of them singletons. Trimming left V 5 bases short and J 4 bases short, with 17 bases between. Germline-derived CDR1 and CDR2 are LGHNT and FRNRAP. The CDR3 totals 15 residues. The receptor's source is a woman aged 40 to 50 in a cohort exposed to, infected with or recovered from COVID-19 (not recorded which). The rearrangement joins TRBV12-5 to TRBJ1-1; D is perhaps TRBD1 (5 bases). Sequenced input: PBMCs or T cells enriched from blood (not recorded which). The CDR3, as DNA: TGTGCTAGTGGTGACGGAGGGGAGTGGAGCACTGAAGCTTTCTTT. Protein product: CASGDGGEWSTEAFF. Combining the CDR3 with reference TRBV12-5 and TRBJ1-1 gives the whole variable domain DARVTQTPRHKVTEMGQEVTMRCQPILGHNTVFWYRQTMMQGLELLAYFRNRAPLDDSGMPKDRFSAEMPDATLATLKIQPSEPRDSAVYFCASGDGGEWSTEAFFGQGTRLTVV.